The subject of this entry is one T cell receptor (beta chain). Its antigen remains unknown. A far bigger clonotype differs at one base, so this is likely a read error. The same CDR3 can be traced to other DNA sequences in this sample. The V and J ends lost 5 bases and 3 bases respectively, with 11 bases between them. Per the germline V gene, CDR1 is SEHNR and CDR2 is FQNEAQ (reference sequence). This CDR3 spans 14 amino acids. This sample was taken from a study of cytomegalovirus exposure and HLA in healthy donors. Study-wide results and caveats: Sequences of the TCR beta chain were said to predict the HLA-A and HLA-B alleles of most subjects accurately.

The PCR used 60 Vbeta and 13 Jbeta primers. Profiling relied on immunoSEQ multiplex PCR, and the TCRdb table lists in-frame clones only, not all of them. The sample yields tens of thousands of clones, 65% to 70% seen once. This rearrangement joins TRBV7-9 to TRBJ1-5; no clear D. The material sequenced was PBMCs. This TCR came from a woman in her thirties in good health and CMV-seronegative. The CDR3 sequence: CASSTPADNQPQHF. The CDR3 DNA follows: TGTGCCAGCAGCACACCAGCGGACAATCAGCCCCAGCATTTT. Variable domain in full (rest from reference TRBV7-9 and TRBJ1-5): DTGVSQNPRHKITKRGQNVTFRCDPISEHNRLYWYRQTLGQGPEFLTYFQNEAQLEKSRLLSDRFSAERPKGSFSTLEIQRTEQGDSAMYLCASSTPADNQPQHFGDGTRLSIL.